Listed here are 15 T cell receptor beta chains from one sample, sequenced in a study of PD-1 blockade in classical Hodgkin lymphoma. Profiled with immunoSEQ multiplex PCR; TCRdb holds only in-frame clones, not every one. Among about 17,000 clones, approximately 80% were seen once, and the ten largest hold around 1.9%. The time point here: cycle 4 day 1 (C4D1), after less than 7 weeks of nivolumab. All patients experienced relapse after autologous stem cell transplantation, and brentuximab vedotin exposure was variable. Investigators isolated CD4+ T cells from thawed PBMCs through magnetic negative selection. The material sequenced was CD4+ T cells from blood, taken before the fourth cycle of nivolumab. The receptor source for this set is a human donor with classical Hodgkin lymphoma.

This sequence joins TRBV19 and TRBJ2-2; D not certain. CDR3 length: 14 residues. Germline CDR1 LNHDA, CDR2 SQIVND (reference sequence). V gave up 4 bases and J gave up 2 bases, with 8 bases separating them. The CDR3 sequence: CASSKTDNTGELFF. The DNA for the CDR3 is TGTGCCAGTAGTAAAACAGACAACACCGGGGAGCTGTTTTTT.

The chain carries TRBV15 and TRBJ2-7; 7 nucleotides match TRBD1. The germline V gene encodes CDR1 LNHNV and CDR2 YYDKDF (reference sequence). V trimming: 1 base; J trimming: 3 bases; junction bases outside the gene matches: 9. The CDR3 has 16 amino acids. The DNA of the CDR3 is TGTGCCACCAGCAGAGCTCCAGACAGGGTAGGCTACGAGCAGTACTTC. Translating gives CATSRAPDRVGYEQYF.

The chain has TRBV5-1 and TRBJ1-5, with 8 bases matching TRBD1. The length of the CDR3 is 15 residues. Germline CDR1 is SGHRS and CDR2 is YFSETQ. V lost 4 bases to trimming and J lost 5 bases; unmatched junction nucleotides: 8. CDR3 in amino acids: CASSPRTGKDQPQHF. The CDR3, as DNA: TGCGCCAGCAGCCCGAGGACAGGGAAAGATCAGCCCCAGCATTTT.

The V and J genes are TRBV19 and TRBJ2-7; 11 bases align to TRBD2. After removal of 6 bases from V and 2 bases from J, the junction contained 3 bases not matched to a gene. Looked up from germline, CDR1 is LNHDA and CDR2 is SQIVND (reference sequence). This CDR3 comprises 14 residues. The CDR3 coding sequence is TGTGCCAGTAGCCGACTAGCGGGGACCTACGAGCAGTACTTC. Translation: CASSRLAGTYEQYF.

This rearrangement joins TRBV19 to TRBJ2-1; 8 bases are a match to TRBD2. Germline lookup yields CDR1 LNHDA and CDR2 SQIVND (reference sequence). The CDR3 extends over 16 amino acids. V was pared by 1 base and J by 0 bases, with 2 bases of the junction left unmatched. As DNA, the CDR3 is TGTGCCAGTAGTATAGTCAGCGGGAGCTCCTACAATGAGCAGTTCTTC. The encoded protein is CASSIVSGSSYNEQFF.

This sequence joins TRBV27 and TRBJ1-5; a weak D match, TRBD1 (5 bases). CDR1 and CDR2 (germline): MNHEY, SMNVEV (reference sequence). The CDR3 totals 15 residues. The germline V and J ends were trimmed by 3 bases and 4 bases, with 13 bases remaining between them. The CDR3 reads CASSFQGLGNQPQHF. The DNA of the CDR3 is TGTGCCAGCAGTTTCCAGGGTCTGGGGAATCAGCCCCAGCATTTT.

The chain employs TRBV19 and TRBJ1-2, with no clear D. CDR3 length equals 13 residues. Trimming took 5 bases from V and 2 from J, leaving 9 bases between them. Germline V CDR1 and CDR2: LNHDA, SQIVND (reference sequence). In nucleotides, the CDR3 is TGTGCCAGTAGTGTCACAGAAAACTATGGCTACACCTTC. This codes for CASSVTENYGYTF.

The J gene is TRBJ2-1, the V gene TRBV5-1, with a weak D call TRBD1 (6 bases). Germline V gene lookup returns CDR1 SGHRS and CDR2 YFSETQ. V lost 4 bases, J lost 1 base, and 9 bases lay in between. The CDR3 loop spans 14 amino acids. This CDR3 is CASSPGQSYNEQFF. The CDR3 DNA reads as TGCGCCAGCAGCCCTGGACAGTCCTACAATGAGCAGTTCTTC.

The rearrangement joins TRBV29-1 to TRBJ2-1, with 11 bases fitting TRBD2. This CDR3 has 14 amino acids. Germline CDR1 SQVTM, CDR2 ANQGSEA. After removal of 5 bases from V and 3 bases from J, the junction contained 3 bases not matched to a gene. This CDR3 is CSVWGTSGYNEQFF. For the CDR3, the DNA is TGCAGCGTTTGGGGGACTAGCGGCTACAATGAGCAGTTCTTC.

The rearrangement joins TRBV6-6 to TRBJ2-7; TRBD2 matches at 14 bases. The CDR3 runs 16 residues. V was clipped by 6 bases and J by 6 bases; unmatched bases: 10. Germline V lookup: CDR1 MNHNY, CDR2 SVGAGI (reference sequence). The CDR3 region has the DNA TGTGCCAGCAGCAACCGACTAGCGGGAGGGCCCTCCGAGCAGTACTTC. Translation gives CASSNRLAGGPSEQYF.

The chain has TRBV4-1 and TRBJ2-1, with D possibly matching TRBD2 (6 bases). Germline V gene lookup returns CDR1 MGHRA and CDR2 YSYEKL. The CDR3 totals 19 residues. Deletions cut 0 bases from V and 5 bases from J, with 23 bases between. The CDR3 sequence is CASSQDLGWGTESHNEQFF. The CDR3 DNA is TGCGCCAGCAGCCAAGATTTGGGGTGGGGGACTGAGTCCCACAATGAGCAGTTCTTC.

V and J are TRBV5-1 and TRBJ2-2; TRBD1 might be the D (5 bases). CDR3 length: 16 amino acids. Trimming left V 3 bases short and J 0 bases short, with 12 bases between. Germline CDR1 and CDR2: SGHRS and YFSETQ. The CDR3 reads CASSSRVVANTGELFF. In DNA form, the CDR3 reads TGCGCCAGCAGCTCCAGGGTCGTAGCGAACACCGGGGAGCTGTTTTTT.

The J gene is TRBJ2-5, the V gene TRBV18, with D unclear. The CDR3 totals 11 residues. V was clipped by 3 bases and J by 1 base, with 0 bases between them. Germline CDR1 is KGHSH and CDR2 is LQKENI. CDR3 sequence (DNA): TGTGCCAGCTCACCCCAAGAGACCCAGTACTTC. This codes for CASSPQETQYF. The variable domain in full, with the rest retrieved from reference TRBV18 and TRBJ2-5, is NAGVMQNPRHLVRRRGQEARLRCSPMKGHSHVYWYRQLPEEGLKFMVYLQKENIIDESGMPKERFSAEFPKEGPSILRIQQVVRGDSAAYFCASSPQETQYFGPGTRLLVL.

A single count supports this clone. The chain couples TRBV5-1 to TRBJ2-7, with D unclear. This CDR3 contains 13 residues. V was shortened by 0 bases and J by 4 bases, with 8 bases between the two germline ends. CDR1 and CDR2 (germline): SGHRS, YFSETQ. CDR3 protein: CASSLEGSYEQYF. For the CDR3, the DNA is TGCGCCAGCAGCTTGGAGGGTTCGTACGAGCAGTACTTC.

V usage is TRBV7-9 and J usage is TRBJ2-7; 10 bases fit TRBD2. The ends lost 4 bases at V and 3 bases at J; junction bases unmatched: 9. CDR1 and CDR2 (germline): SEHNR, FQNEAQ (reference sequence). The CDR3 is 16 amino acids. CDR3 nucleotide sequence: TGTGCCAGCAGCTCCCTAACTAGCGGGAACCGCTACGAGCAGTACTTC. Protein product: CASSSLTSGNRYEQYF.